The 23 T cell receptor beta chains listed next were all sequenced from one sample in a study of CD8+CD57+ T cells in acquired aplastic anemia. TCR beta VDJ combinations and CDR3 sequences were profiled from genomic DNA. Via MiXCR, TCRdb re-called the reads, giving one row per CDR3 protein. This table holds approximately 380,000 distinct CDR3 sequences, 65% to 80% found once. Sample: sorted CD4+, CD8+, or CD8+CD57+ T cells (not recorded which) from PBMCs. These receptors were obtained from a human donor in good health, serving as a control.

The DNA for the CDR3 is TGTGCCAGCCCCACATCGGGAAGTAACTATGGCTACACCTTC. It codes for CASPTSGSNYGYTF. This chain links TRBV25-1 with TRBJ1-2; D not resolved. Germline lookup yields CDR1 MGHDK and CDR2 SYGVNS. The V gene lost 8 bases and the J gene lost 1 base, with 14 bases spanning the gap. The length of the CDR3 is 14 residues.

In this sample, this clonotype turned up many times. V gene TRBV28 combines with J gene TRBJ1-2; 8 bases line up with TRBD1. CDR3 length: 13 amino acids. Germline assignment: CDR1 MDHEN and CDR2 SYDVKM. With V trimmed by 4 bases and J by 3 bases, 1 base remained unmatched. CDR3: CASSWGQDYGYTF. In nucleotides, the CDR3 is TGTGCCAGCAGTTGGGGACAGGACTATGGCTACACCTTC.

In its sample, this clonotype was seen once. The chain is built from TRBV9 and TRBJ2-3, with D tentatively TRBD1 (7 bases). Trimming removed 5 bases at V and 11 bases at J, with 24 bases between. The germline CDR1 and CDR2 sequences are SGDLS and YYNGEE. This CDR3 has 15 amino acids. The CDR3 nucleotides are TGTGCCAGCAGTACTACAGGGGAGGTGGGCAATCAGCAGTATTTT. Translating it yields CASSTTGEVGNQQYF.

Comment on this clonotype: The junction shows a germline mismatch at one end, possibly a read error. In nucleotides, the CDR3 is TGTGCCAGCGCCGTGACCACCTACAATGAGCAGCACTTC. It specifies CASAVTTYNEQHF. V is TRBV2 and J is TRBJ2-7, with D uncertain. This CDR3 is built from 13 residues. CDR1 is SNHLY and CDR2 is FYNNEI in the germline V gene.

This clonotype occurred once. At one end, the junction sequence differs from germline, possibly due to a read error. This sequence joins TRBV7-9 and TRBJ2-5; no definite D call. Germline-derived CDR1 and CDR2 are SEHNR and FQNEAQ (reference sequence). The CDR3 is 15 residues long. The CDR3 sequence is CASSPDEEVRDTHYF. The CDR3, as DNA: TGTGCCAGCAGCCCGGATGAAGAGGTGAGAGATACCCATTACTTC.

The J gene is TRBJ2-7, the V gene TRBV7-2; a weak D match, TRBD1 (6 bases). The CDR3 contains 16 residues. Germline CDR1 reads SGHTA; CDR2 reads FQGNSA. V dropped 5 bases and J dropped 9 bases, with 26 bases sitting between them. As DNA, the CDR3 is TGTGCCAGCAGCGTAGGACTTGTAACAGGGTCACTCGCGCAGTACTTC. It translates to CASSVGLVTGSLAQYF.

The chain recombines TRBV15 with TRBJ2-3, with unresolved D. The CDR3 contains 14 residues. Germline CDR1 is LNHNV and CDR2 is YYDKDF (reference sequence). V lost 6 bases to trimming and J lost 10 bases, with 20 bases between them. CDR3 residues: CATSPRSAPEAQYF. The CDR3 nucleotides are TGTGCCACCAGTCCCCGCTCGGCCCCTGAGGCGCAGTATTTT.

The chain uses TRBV9 and TRBJ1-5; D is uncertain. Germline V gene lookup returns CDR1 SGDLS and CDR2 YYNGEE. The CDR3 is 15 residues long. Trimming removed 5 bases at V and 13 bases at J, with 25 bases between. The CDR3 here is CASRTRTGDTGEQHF. In DNA form, the CDR3 reads TGTGCCAGCAGGACAAGGACTGGAGACACCGGGGAGCAGCATTTT.

This clonotype was recorded at least ten times. The chain couples TRBV5-4 to TRBJ2-3; 7 bases are a match to TRBD2. The germline V gene has CDR1 SGHNT and CDR2 YYREEE (reference sequence). CDR3 length: 16 residues. The V segment lost 4 bases and the J segment 2 bases; nucleotides outside the gene matches: 10. The CDR3 region has the DNA TGTGCCAGCAGCCCCTCTTCGGCGGGGGTCACAGATACGCAGTATTTT. Translating it yields CASSPSSAGVTDTQYF. The full variable domain, rest sourced from reference TRBV5-4 and TRBJ2-3, is ETGVTQSPTHLIKTRGQQVTLRCSSQSGHNTVSWYQQALGQGPQFIFQYYREEENGRGNFPPRFSGLQFPNYSSELNVNALELDDSALYLCASSPSSAGVTDTQYFGPGTRLTVL.

V gene TRBV5-6 combines with J gene TRBJ1-1, with 7 nucleotides matching TRBD1. CDR1 is SGHDT and CDR2 is YYEEEE in the germline V gene. The J segment lost 10 bases and the V segment lost 2 bases, leaving 8 bases of the junction unmatched. The CDR3 loop spans 13 amino acids. The CDR3: CASSFMPNRGAFF. The CDR3 DNA sequence: TGTGCCAGCAGCTTCATGCCTAACAGGGGAGCTTTCTTT.

CDR3 in DNA: TGCAGCGTGGCGCCGGGACAGGGGAGGTCGGCTTTCTTT. Translated, it gives CSVAPGQGRSAFF. The chain links TRBV29-1 to TRBJ1-1; TRBD1 agrees at 10 bases. Per the germline V gene, CDR1 is SQVTM and CDR2 is ANQGSEA. There are 13 residues in the CDR3. V lost 6 bases, J lost 11 bases, and 12 bases stayed unmatched.

The sample holds a few counts of this clonotype. Sequence at one end of the junction differs from germline and may be a read error. J is TRBJ2-5 and V is TRBV7-2; D ambiguous. Per germline, CDR1 SGHTA and CDR2 FQGNSA. The CDR3 is made up of 12 amino acids. CDR3 DNA: TGTGCCAGCAACTTAGTGAAGGAGACCCAGTACTTC. This sequence encodes CASNLVKETQYF.

The chain combines TRBV5-1 with TRBJ1-1; 9 bases fit TRBD1. This CDR3 region has 14 residues. After removal of 1 base from V and 11 bases from J, the junction contained 9 bases not matched to a gene. Germline loops: CDR1 SGHRS, CDR2 YFSETQ. The CDR3 region is CASSLLQGASTAFF. CDR3 DNA: TGCGCCAGCAGCTTGCTACAGGGGGCATCGACGGCTTTCTTT.

This clonotype was detected once. J is TRBJ1-4 and V is TRBV20-1; no reliable D call. Trimming shortened V by 5 bases and J by 5 bases, and 21 bases separated the two germline ends. Germline V gene data show CDR1 as DFQATT and CDR2 as SNEGSKA (reference sequence). CDR3 length: 16 residues. The CDR3 is CSALSRGSCYNEKLFF. In DNA form, the CDR3 reads TGCAGTGCTTTAAGTCGCGGTAGCTGCTACAATGAAAAACTGTTTTTT.

Remarks on this clonotype: Mismatch with germline at one junction end may stem from a read error. The V gene is TRBV12-3 or TRBV12-4, the J gene TRBJ2-1; 9 bases fit TRBD2. This CDR3 is built from 16 residues. The CDR3 sequence is CASSFPGTSSYNEQLF. In DNA form, the CDR3 reads TGTGCCAGCAGCTTCCCCGGGACTAGCTCCTACAATGAGCAGCTCTTC.

Of note for this clonotype: An end of the junction does not agree with germline; a read error may underlie this. V is TRBV9 and J is TRBJ1-6; D might be TRBD1 (5 bases). Germline assignment: CDR1 SGDLS and CDR2 YYNGEE. This CDR3 contains 14 residues. This CDR3 is CASSLGVGGSALHF. The CDR3 nucleotides read TGCGCCAGCAGCTTAGGGGTTGGGGGTTCAGCCCTCCACTTT.

A note on this clonotype: Germline and junction disagree at one end, which may indicate a read error. This chain links TRBV5-1 with TRBJ2-6; D is uncertain. Germline V gives CDR1 SGHRS, CDR2 YFSETQ. This CDR3 contains 17 residues. The CDR3 DNA is TGTGCCAGCAGCTTGGAGACGCCTAACTGTGGGGCCAACGTCCTGACTTTC. Its protein product is CASSLETPNCGANVLTF.

The rearrangement links TRBV5-4 to TRBJ2-3; 7 nucleotides agree with TRBD2. J gave up 7 bases and V 4 bases, and 18 bases lay outside the gene matches. In germline, CDR1 is SGHNT, CDR2 YYREEE (reference sequence). The length of the CDR3 is 17 residues. The CDR3 coding sequence is TGTGCCAGCAGCAGGGATAGAAGCGGGGACCTACGTCATACGCAGTATTTT. Amino acids: CASSRDRSGDLRHTQYF.

To note about this clonotype: A read error may produce the germline difference seen at one junction end. V gene TRBV25-1 combines with J gene TRBJ1-6; D is ambiguous. Germline assignment: CDR1 MGHDK and CDR2 SYGVNS. This CDR3 contains 14 residues. CDR3 sequence (DNA): TGTGCCAGCAGTGCATTCGGGGATAATTCTCCCCTCCGCTTT. As protein: CASSAFGDNSPLRF.

This clonotype was counted many times. V gene TRBV20-1 combines with J gene TRBJ1-3; TRBD1 is a possible D gene (5 bases). Trimming left V 3 bases short and J 0 bases short, with 15 bases between. The CDR3 has 16 amino acids. Germline CDR1 DFQATT, CDR2 SNEGSKA (reference sequence). In DNA, the CDR3 is TGCAGTGCTAGGGAGGGGACCCCGTACTCTGGAAACACCATATATTTT. Translated, it gives CSAREGTPYSGNTIYF.

This clonotype was found once. With a much larger clone just one base away, this may be a read error. J is TRBJ1-1 and V is TRBV6-2 or TRBV6-3; maybe TRBD1 (6 bases). The V end lost 6 bases, the J end lost 1 base, and 21 bases lay between the germline ends. CDR1 and CDR2 (germline): MNHEY, SVGEGT. This CDR3 is 17 amino acids long. The CDR3 loop is CASRGDNTHRANTEAFF. The CDR3 bases are TGTGCCAGCAGAGGAGACAATACCCACAGGGCGAACACTGAAGCTTTCTTT.

CDR3 coding DNA: TGTGCCAGCACTGGATATGTAAGCGGGGAGCTGTTTTTT. Translation: CASTGYVSGELFF. The rearrangement joins TRBV25-1 to TRBJ2-2; no clear D gene. The CDR3 has 13 amino acids. Germline CDR1 reads MGHDK; CDR2 reads SYGVNS. The ends were cut back, 7 bases at V and 7 bases at J, with 13 bases in the middle.

To note about this clonotype: An end of the junction differs from the germline gene, which may be a read error. The V gene is TRBV7-2, the J gene TRBJ2-7, with 7 bases fitting TRBD1. Germline CDR1 is SGHTA and CDR2 is FQGNSA. The CDR3 consists of 14 residues. The CDR3 nucleotides are TGTGCCAGCAGCTTGCAAAGGGGGCACTACGAAGCGTTCTTC. Translation gives CASSLQRGHYEAFF. The complete variable domain, with remaining parts taken from reference TRBV7-2 and TRBJ2-7, reads GAGVSQSPSNKVTEKGKDVELRCDPISGHTALYWYRQSLGQGLEFLIYFQGNSAPDKSGLPSDRFSAERTGGSVSTLTIQRTQQEDSAVYLCASSLQRGHYEAFFGPGTRLTVT.